This is a list of T cell receptor beta chains from one sample in a study of blood T cell repertoires in COVID-19. Data came from immunoSEQ multiplex PCR; TCRdb stores just in-frame clones and leaves some out. The table has fewer than 300,000 clones, over 75% seen once. The specimen sequenced was peripheral blood. The source of these receptors is a human donor with COVID-19, enrolled during active disease. The donor label of this sample is uncertain. Each CDR3 is given with its conserved first and last residue. D genes are given only for firm matches. Not all rows give a size; the values are once, few, many and, for expanded clones, a class.

clone_size | j_call | d_call | v_call | cdr3_nt | cdr3_aa
- | TRBJ1-5 | TRBD1 | TRBV24-1 | TGTGCCACCAGTGATGCGACCGGGACAGTCAATCAGCCCCAGCATTTT | CATSDATGTVNQPQHF
once | TRBJ1-2 | TRBD1 | TRBV3-1/TRBV3-2 | TGTGCCAGCAGCCAAGGACAGGGGCGTGATGGCTACACCTTC | CASSQGQGRDGYTF
- | TRBJ1-6 | - | TRBV30 | TGTGCCTGGAGTGCGGGAACCTCGCGATATAATTCACCCCTCCACTTT | CAWSAGTSRYNSPLHF
- | TRBJ1-6 | - | TRBV5-4 | TGTGCCTCACGGGGGGAATCCTATAATTCACCCCTCCACTTT | CASRGESYNSPLHF
- | TRBJ1-1 | TRBD1 | TRBV15 | TGTGCCACCAGCAGAGTCCCCGACAGGGTCACTGAAGCTTTCTTT | CATSRVPDRVTEAFF
- | TRBJ1-1 | - | TRBV11-2 | TGTGCCAGCAGCTCCCGGGATCCGGGGTCGAACACTGAAGCTTTCTTT | CASSSRDPGSNTEAFF
- | TRBJ2-3 | TRBD2 | TRBV10-3 | TGTGCCATCAGTGAAAGACTAGCGGGAGCCGCAGATACGCAGTATTTT | CAISERLAGAADTQYF
- | TRBJ1-5 | - | TRBV2 | TGTGCCAGCAGTGTTTATAGCAATCAGCCCCAGCATTTT | CASSVYSNQPQHF
- | TRBJ2-5 | - | TRBV20-1 | TGCAGTGCTCTCCCCGGGGTGACCCAGTACTTC | CSALPGVTQYF
- | TRBJ1-5 | - | TRBV28 | TGTGCCACCCTAAGGGGCTGGAGCAATCAGCCCCAGCATTTT | CATLRGWSNQPQHF
- | TRBJ2-1 | - | TRBV14 | TGTGCCAGCAGCCCGAGGTCCTATATCGATGAGCAGTTCTTC | CASSPRSYIDEQFF
- | TRBJ2-1 | TRBD2 | TRBV5-1 | TGCGCCAGCAGCTTGGACGGGAGGGGAAACAATGAGCAGTTCTTC | CASSLDGRGNNEQFF
- | TRBJ2-7 | - | TRBV7-2 | TGTGCCAGCAGCTTAGCGTTGAGGGTGGGCGAGCAGTACTTC | CASSLALRVGEQYF
once | TRBJ2-7 | TRBD2 | TRBV27 | TGTGCCAGCGGCAGCTCTAGCGGCTCCTACGAGCAGTACTTC | CASGSSSGSYEQYF
- | TRBJ1-1 | - | TRBV11-1 | TGTGCCAGCAGCTTCCCAGGGAACACTGAAGCTTTCTTT | CASSFPGNTEAFF
- | TRBJ2-3 | - | TRBV28 | TGTGCCAGCAGTTTACCAAGCAGGGGCACAGATACGCAGTATTTT | CASSLPSRGTDTQYF
- | TRBJ1-2 | TRBD1 | TRBV5-6 | TGTGCCAGCAGTCCAGAGACAGGGGGCGCATTCGGTGGCTACACCTTC | CASSPETGGAFGGYTF
- | TRBJ1-2 | - | TRBV9 | TGTGCCAGCAGCGTAGTAGGGGCTGTAACGAGTATTGGCTACACCTTC | CASSVVGAVTSIGYTF
- | TRBJ1-1 | TRBD1 | TRBV15 | TGTGCCACCAGCAGAGGGGGACAGGCGGTGGGCACTGAAGCTTTCTTT | CATSRGGQAVGTEAFF
- | TRBJ1-4 | TRBD1 | TRBV27 | TGTGCCAGCAAAAAGGGGGGGACAGGGGATGAAAAACTGTTTTTT | CASKKGGTGDEKLFF
- | TRBJ2-3 | - | TRBV4-3 | TGCGCCAGCAGCCAAGATAAGGCGGGGCTAGCAGATACGCAGTATTTT | CASSQDKAGLADTQYF
- | TRBJ1-1 | - | TRBV5-1 | TGCGCCAGCAGCTTGGCCATAGCTCGAACTGAAGCTTTCTTT | CASSLAIARTEAFF
- | TRBJ2-7 | - | TRBV7-2 | TGTGCCAGTCAGGTGGGGGGGCTAACCTACGAGCAGTACTTC | CASQVGGLTYEQYF
- | TRBJ2-7 | TRBD1 | TRBV6-5 | TGTGCCAGCAGACGGACAGGGAGCTACGAGCAGTACTTC | CASRRTGSYEQYF
once | TRBJ2-5 | TRBD1 | TRBV7-2 | TGTGCCAGCAGCTGGGACAGGGTAGAGACCCAGTACTTC | CASSWDRVETQYF
- | TRBJ2-1 | TRBD2 | TRBV2 | TGTGCCAGCAGTGAAGTCAGCGGGAGCTCCTCCCACAATGAGCAGTTCTTC | CASSEVSGSSSHNEQFF
- | TRBJ2-3 | TRBD2 | TRBV6-5 | TGTGCCAGCAGTTACCTAGCGGGAGCGGATACGCAGTATTTT | CASSYLAGADTQYF
- | TRBJ1-5 | - | TRBV2 | TGTGCCAGCAGAAGGGAGGCGTCGGGGCAGCCCCAGCATTTT | CASRREASGQPQHF
- | TRBJ1-5 | TRBD1 | TRBV27 | TGTGCCAGCAGTTTATCAGGGACAGGGGGTAATCAGCCCCAGCATTTT | CASSLSGTGGNQPQHF
- | TRBJ1-2 | - | TRBV5-1 | TGCGCCAGCCGGCCCTTGACAGGACTTAGAACCTTC | CASRPLTGLRTF
- | TRBJ1-5 | - | TRBV27 | TGTGCCAGCAGCCGCCTCCGACAGGATAGCAATCAGCCCCAGCATTTT | CASSRLRQDSNQPQHF
- | TRBJ2-7 | - | TRBV6-5 | TGTGCCAGCACCCCCTTAGGGGCCTCCTACGAGCAGTACTTC | CASTPLGASYEQYF
- | TRBJ1-6 | - | TRBV10-3 | TGTGCCATCAGTGCAGGGGCCAATTCACCCCTCCACTTT | CAISAGANSPLHF
- | TRBJ2-7 | TRBD1 | TRBV15 | TGTGCCACCAGCTCCTACAGGGGTCGCGACGAGCAGTACTTC | CATSSYRGRDEQYF
- | TRBJ1-2 | - | TRBV5-6 | TGTGCCAGCAGCTCGCAGGAACTGAGCTATGGCTACACCTTC | CASSSQELSYGYTF
- | TRBJ2-3 | - | TRBV7-2 | TGTGCCAGCAAAAGGGGGAGCACAGATACGCAGTATTTT | CASKRGSTDTQYF
- | TRBJ1-1 | - | TRBV19 | TGTGCCAGTAGTATGGGGGGTGGGAACACTGAAGCTTTCTTT | CASSMGGGNTEAFF
- | TRBJ2-1 | TRBD2 | TRBV2 | TGTGCCAGCAGGAGCGGGGTGAACAATGAGCAGTTCTTC | CASRSGVNNEQFF
- | TRBJ2-7 | - | TRBV7-2 | TGTGCCAGCAGCGAGACGGACAGTCACTACGAGCAGTACTTC | CASSETDSHYEQYF
- | TRBJ1-1 | TRBD1 | TRBV19 | TGTGCCAGTAGCGACAGGGGGAACACTGAAGCTTTCTTT | CASSDRGNTEAFF
- | TRBJ1-1 | - | TRBV12-3/TRBV12-4 | TGTGCCAGCAGTTTAGGGGCGAGACGGGCTTTCTTT | CASSLGARRAFF
few | TRBJ1-6 | TRBD1 | TRBV4-2 | TGTGCCAGCAGCCAAGTAACGGGACAGGGAAATTCACCCCTCCACTTT | CASSQVTGQGNSPLHF
few | TRBJ1-1 | - | TRBV3-1/TRBV3-2 | TGTGCCAGCAGCCAACACCCGGGCACTGAAGCTTTCTTT | CASSQHPGTEAFF
- | TRBJ2-5 | - | TRBV5-1 | TGCGCCAGCAGGACTAATACCAACCTTCAAGAGACCCAGTACTTC | CASRTNTNLQETQYF
- | TRBJ2-1 | TRBD2 | TRBV29-1 | TGCAGCGTCGGACGGGAGGGAACATACAATGAGCAGTTCTTC | CSVGREGTYNEQFF
- | TRBJ1-3 | - | TRBV4-3 | TGCGCCAGCAGCCCGACAGCCTTAGGCTCTGGAAACACCATATATTTT | CASSPTALGSGNTIYF
- | TRBJ1-5 | - | TRBV19 | TGTGCCAGTAACGGGGAGGTGATACGGAGCAATCAGCCCCAGCATTTT | CASNGEVIRSNQPQHF
- | TRBJ1-6 | - | TRBV5-1 | TGCGCCAGAGTATCCGGGGGACCCTTAAGGTCACCCCTCCACTTT | CARVSGGPLRSPLHF
- | TRBJ1-2 | - | TRBV7-8 | TGTGCCAGCAGCTTAGTGGCGGCCTTC | CASSLVAAF
- | TRBJ2-7 | TRBD2 | TRBV29-1 | TGCAGCGTTGAAACGGGAGGGGGTTACGAGCAGTACTTC | CSVETGGGYEQYF
- | TRBJ1-1 | - | TRBV9 | TGTGCCAGCAGCCGTCCCCCTTGGAGTGTCACTGAAGCTTTCTTT | CASSRPPWSVTEAFF
- | TRBJ2-1 | TRBD2 | TRBV10-3 | TGTGCCATCGACCCGGGCGGGAGCTCCTACAATGAGCAGTTCTTC | CAIDPGGSSYNEQFF
- | TRBJ1-2 | - | TRBV5-4 | TGTGCCAGCAGCTTGGCGACAGCGATCTATGGCTACACCTTC | CASSLATAIYGYTF
- | TRBJ1-2 | - | TRBV19 | TGTGCCAGTAGTCCCGTACGTTCCCTCGGTAGTAGCTATGGCTACACCTTC | CASSPVRSLGSSYGYTF
once | TRBJ1-4 | TRBD1 | TRBV5-1 | TGCGCCAGCAGCTTACCGACAGGGGGGGATGAAAAACTGTTTTTT | CASSLPTGGDEKLFF
- | TRBJ1-1 | - | TRBV7-8 | TGTGCCAGCAGCCCAAATAGAATGAACACTGAAGCTTTCTTT | CASSPNRMNTEAFF
- | TRBJ1-1 | - | TRBV5-1 | TGCGCCAGCAGCCCTACAGCTATGAACACTGAAGCTTTCTTT | CASSPTAMNTEAFF
- | TRBJ2-2 | - | TRBV28 | TGTGCCAGCAGTTTTGTAAGAGTCGGGGAGCTGTTTTTT | CASSFVRVGELFF
- | TRBJ1-2 | TRBD1 | TRBV27 | TGTGCCAGCAGTTTCCGGGACAGCGCCCTTTGGGGCTACACCTTC | CASSFRDSALWGYTF